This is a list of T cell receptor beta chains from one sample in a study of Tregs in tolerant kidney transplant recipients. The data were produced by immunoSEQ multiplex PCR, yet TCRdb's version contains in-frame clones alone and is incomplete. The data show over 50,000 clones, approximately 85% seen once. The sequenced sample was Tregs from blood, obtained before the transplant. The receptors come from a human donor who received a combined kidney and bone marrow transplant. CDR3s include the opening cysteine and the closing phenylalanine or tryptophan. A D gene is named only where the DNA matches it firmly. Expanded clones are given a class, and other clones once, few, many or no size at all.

DNA: TGTGCCAGCTCACCACAGACAGGGTCCGACTACGAGCAGTACTTC
CDR3: CASSPQTGSDYEQYF
size: .
V: TRBV18
length: 15
D: TRBD1
J: TRBJ2-7

DNA: TGCGCCAGCAGCCACGGGACCGCGAATGAAAAACTGTTTTTT
CDR3: CASSHGTANEKLFF
size: few
V: TRBV5-1
length: 14
D: .
J: TRBJ1-4

DNA: TGTGCCAGCAGTTTAGCAGGCCCTTACGAGCAGTACTTC
CDR3: CASSLAGPYEQYF
size: .
V: TRBV28
length: 13
D: .
J: TRBJ2-7

DNA: TGTGCCAGCAGTCTGACCCTTTCTAGCGGGAGAGGCAATGAGCAGTTCTTC
CDR3: CASSLTLSSGRGNEQFF
size: .
V: TRBV5-4
length: 17
D: TRBD2
J: TRBJ2-1

DNA: TGCGCCAGCAGCTCGGAGTTGACTTACTCTGGAAACACCATATATTTT
CDR3: CASSSELTYSGNTIYF
size: .
V: TRBV5-1
length: 16
D: .
J: TRBJ1-3

DNA: TGTGCCAGCAGTGGAGCGGTTAGCTCCTACGAGCAGTACTTC
CDR3: CASSGAVSSYEQYF
size: .
V: TRBV6-1
length: 14
D: .
J: TRBJ2-7

DNA: TGTGCCACCAGCAGAGCTGGCAGGAACTATGGCTACACCTTC
CDR3: CATSRAGRNYGYTF
size: .
V: TRBV15
length: 14
D: .
J: TRBJ1-2

DNA: TGTGCCAGCAGTCGGACTAGCCTGGGGACCGGGGAGCTGTTTTTT
CDR3: CASSRTSLGTGELFF
size: .
V: TRBV25-1
length: 15
D: TRBD2
J: TRBJ2-2

DNA: TGTGCCAGCGGCCAGAGCTACGAGCAGTACTTC
CDR3: CASGQSYEQYF
size: .
V: TRBV9
length: 11
D: .
J: TRBJ2-7

DNA: TGTGCCAGCAGTTTAACAGGGATGGATACGCAGTATTTT
CDR3: CASSLTGMDTQYF
size: .
V: TRBV27
length: 13
D: .
J: TRBJ2-3

DNA: TGTGCCAGCAGCTTGAGCGCCTATGGCTACACCTTC
CDR3: CASSLSAYGYTF
size: .
V: TRBV5-4
length: 12
D: .
J: TRBJ1-2

DNA: TGTGCCAGTAGTATCCGGCTCAATCAGCCCCAGCATTTT
CDR3: CASSIRLNQPQHF
size: .
V: TRBV19
length: 13
D: .
J: TRBJ1-5

DNA: TGTGCCTGGAGTGCCAGGACAGGGAATTCACCCCTCCACTTT
CDR3: CAWSARTGNSPLHF
size: .
V: TRBV30
length: 14
D: TRBD1
J: TRBJ1-6

DNA: TGTGCCAGCAGCCCCCGAGAGCGCAATCAGCCCCAGCATTTT
CDR3: CASSPRERNQPQHF
size: .
V: TRBV11-2
length: 14
D: .
J: TRBJ1-5

DNA: TGTGCCAGCAGCGTAGGGAGGGGGACTAGAGCCGGGGAGCTGTTTTTT
CDR3: CASSVGRGTRAGELFF
size: few
V: TRBV9
length: 16
D: TRBD2
J: TRBJ2-2

DNA: TGTGCCACCAGCAGAGAGGGGGGCGCCTACGAGCAGTACTTC
CDR3: CATSREGGAYEQYF
size: .
V: TRBV15
length: 14
D: .
J: TRBJ2-7

DNA: TGTGCCAGCAGCCCGACGACAGGGAGGAACACTGAAGCTTTCTTT
CDR3: CASSPTTGRNTEAFF
size: .
V: TRBV11-3
length: 15
D: TRBD1
J: TRBJ1-1

DNA: TGTGCCAGCAGTTCGAGGGGCGGAGGCTATGGCTACACCTTC
CDR3: CASSSRGGGYGYTF
size: .
V: TRBV27
length: 14
D: .
J: TRBJ1-2

DNA: TGCGCCAGCAGCCCCGGGGGGGCAAAAGCTTTCTTT
CDR3: CASSPGGAKAFF
size: .
V: TRBV5-1
length: 12
D: .
J: TRBJ1-1

DNA: TGTGCCAGCAGCGTAGGTCCTAGCGACAATGAGCAGTTCTTC
CDR3: CASSVGPSDNEQFF
size: .
V: TRBV9
length: 14
D: .
J: TRBJ2-1

DNA: TGTGCCAGCCGTCCGGCGTCTGGCACAGATACGCAGTATTTT
CDR3: CASRPASGTDTQYF
size: .
V: TRBV18
length: 14
D: .
J: TRBJ2-3

DNA: TGCGCCAGCAGCCCGAGTAGCGGCTTAGGCACGCCCTACGAGCAGTACTTC
CDR3: CASSPSSGLGTPYEQYF
size: .
V: TRBV4-3
length: 17
D: .
J: TRBJ2-7

DNA: TGTGCCAGCAGCTTAGTAGTCGACCCGGGAAGTTACACCTTC
CDR3: CASSLVVDPGSYTF
size: .
V: TRBV7-9
length: 14
D: .
J: TRBJ1-2

DNA: TGTGCCAGCAGTCTTCAAGGATATGGCTACACCTTC
CDR3: CASSLQGYGYTF
size: .
V: TRBV28
length: 12
D: .
J: TRBJ1-2

DNA: TGTGCCACCAGCCCCTGGGGCAGTAGGGTTAACACTGAAGCTTTCTTT
CDR3: CATSPWGSRVNTEAFF
size: once
V: TRBV15
length: 16
D: .
J: TRBJ1-1

DNA: TGTGCCAGCAGCTTGCCCCGGCGAGAGACCCAGTACTTC
CDR3: CASSLPRRETQYF
size: .
V: TRBV5-4
length: 13
D: .
J: TRBJ2-5

DNA: TGTGCCAGCAGCTTAGGCGCGGGAGGAGTGGGCGTTGAAGCTTTCTTT
CDR3: CASSLGAGGVGVEAFF
size: .
V: TRBV7-2
length: 16
D: .
J: TRBJ1-1

DNA: TGCGCCAGCAGTGCGGCAGGGGGCAATCAGCCCCAGCATTTT
CDR3: CASSAAGGNQPQHF
size: .
V: TRBV10-2
length: 14
D: .
J: TRBJ1-5

DNA: TGTGCCAGCAGCGTAACGGGACAGGGGAATACAGATACGCAGTATTTT
CDR3: CASSVTGQGNTDTQYF
size: .
V: TRBV9
length: 16
D: TRBD1
J: TRBJ2-3

DNA: TGTGCCTGGAGTCTGGGCAATCAGCCCCAGCATTTT
CDR3: CAWSLGNQPQHF
size: .
V: TRBV30
length: 12
D: .
J: TRBJ1-5

DNA: TGTGCCATCAGTGACCCGACAGGGGCGCGTGGAAACACCATATATTTT
CDR3: CAISDPTGARGNTIYF
size: .
V: TRBV10-3
length: 16
D: TRBD1
J: TRBJ1-3

DNA: TGTGCCAGCAGTTACTCATCCGACAGGGGGCGCGATGAGCAGTTCTTC
CDR3: CASSYSSDRGRDEQFF
size: .
V: TRBV28
length: 16
D: TRBD1
J: TRBJ2-1

DNA: TGTGCCAGCAGCCCGACAGACAGGCCCTCCTATGGCTACACCTTC
CDR3: CASSPTDRPSYGYTF
size: few
V: TRBV5-6
length: 15
D: .
J: TRBJ1-2

DNA: TGTGCCATCAGTGAGGGACAGGGGTATGGCTACACCTTC
CDR3: CAISEGQGYGYTF
size: .
V: TRBV10-3
length: 13
D: TRBD1
J: TRBJ1-2

DNA: TGTGCCAGCAGCTTGGTCCCAGGGCGGATGGATGGCTACACCTTC
CDR3: CASSLVPGRMDGYTF
size: .
V: TRBV5-6
length: 15
D: .
J: TRBJ1-2

DNA: TGTGCCAGCAGCTTATCTAGCGTTCCCTACGAGCAGTACTTC
CDR3: CASSLSSVPYEQYF
size: .
V: TRBV7-2
length: 14
D: .
J: TRBJ2-7

DNA: TGCGCCAGCAGCTGGGGGGGGCGTGGCACCGGGGAGCTGTTTTTT
CDR3: CASSWGGRGTGELFF
size: .
V: TRBV5-1
length: 15
D: .
J: TRBJ2-2

DNA: TGTGCCAGTAGTATCCTCGGGGTGGGTGGCTACACCTTC
CDR3: CASSILGVGGYTF
size: .
V: TRBV19
length: 13
D: .
J: TRBJ1-2

DNA: TGCGCCAGCAGCTTGGGGCCGGGCTCTGGAAACACCATATATTTT
CDR3: CASSLGPGSGNTIYF
size: .
V: TRBV5-1
length: 15
D: .
J: TRBJ1-3

DNA: TGTGCCAGCAGTTCCCGGACAGGGTGGGGGGATACGCAGTATTTT
CDR3: CASSSRTGWGDTQYF
size: .
V: TRBV27
length: 15
D: TRBD1
J: TRBJ2-3

DNA: TGTGCCAGCAGCGCGGCGGGGGTCAGGGAGCTGTTTTTT
CDR3: CASSAAGVRELFF
size: .
V: TRBV5-4
length: 13
D: TRBD2
J: TRBJ2-2

DNA: TGTGCCAGTAGTATCTACACCGGGGAGCTGTTTTTT
CDR3: CASSIYTGELFF
size: few
V: TRBV19
length: 12
D: .
J: TRBJ2-2

DNA: TGTGCCAGCAGCCGCGGGACTAGCGGGGCAACAGATACGCAGTATTTT
CDR3: CASSRGTSGATDTQYF
size: .
V: TRBV5-8
length: 16
D: TRBD2
J: TRBJ2-3

DNA: TGCAGCGTCGGGACCGACCTTATTAAGCAGTACTTC
CDR3: CSVGTDLIKQYF
size: .
V: TRBV29-1
length: 12
D: .
J: TRBJ2-7

DNA: TGCGCCAGCCGGCCGGGAGGGACCTACGAGCAGTACTTC
CDR3: CASRPGGTYEQYF
size: .
V: TRBV5-1
length: 13
D: TRBD2
J: TRBJ2-7

DNA: TGTGCCAGTATGCTAGCGGGGGTATACAATGAGCAGTTCTTC
CDR3: CASMLAGVYNEQFF
size: .
V: TRBV7-9
length: 14
D: TRBD2
J: TRBJ2-1

DNA: TGTGCCAGCAGTTACTCGGGGACTAGAACTGAGCAGTTCTTC
CDR3: CASSYSGTRTEQFF
size: .
V: TRBV6-5
length: 14
D: TRBD2
J: TRBJ2-1

DNA: TGCGCCAGCAGTGAGCTGACTAGCGGGAGGGCGTTCTTC
CDR3: CASSELTSGRAFF
size: .
V: TRBV10-2
length: 13
D: TRBD2
J: TRBJ2-1

DNA: TGTGCCAGCAGCTTAGATCTCGAGGGACGGAAAATATATTTT
CDR3: CASSLDLEGRKIYF
size: .
V: TRBV11-2
length: 14
D: .
J: TRBJ1-3

DNA: TGCGCCAGCAGCTCCCCCCGGTCGACAGGGAACACTGAAGCTTTCTTT
CDR3: CASSSPRSTGNTEAFF
size: .
V: TRBV5-1
length: 16
D: .
J: TRBJ1-1

DNA: TGCGCCAGCAGCTCAGCTCCGGGACAGGGGGCCTACGAGCAGTACTTC
CDR3: CASSSAPGQGAYEQYF
size: .
V: TRBV5-1
length: 16
D: TRBD1
J: TRBJ2-7

DNA: TGTGCCAGCAGCAGGACAGGGGGAGAGACCCAGTACTTC
CDR3: CASSRTGGETQYF
size: once
V: TRBV28
length: 13
D: TRBD1
J: TRBJ2-5

DNA: TGTGCCAGCAGCTTTGGGCAGATCAATGAAAAACTGTTTTTT
CDR3: CASSFGQINEKLFF
size: .
V: TRBV5-6
length: 14
D: .
J: TRBJ1-4

DNA: TGTGCCAGCAGTTACCTTGACACCGGCCCTGAAGCTTTCTTT
CDR3: CASSYLDTGPEAFF
size: .
V: TRBV6-5
length: 14
D: .
J: TRBJ1-1

DNA: TGCGCCAGCAGCTTGGGGGCTAGCGGGGGCCCAACAGATACGCAGTATTTT
CDR3: CASSLGASGGPTDTQYF
size: .
V: TRBV5-1
length: 17
D: TRBD2
J: TRBJ2-3

DNA: TGTGCCAGCACCCGGGGTCGGGAGCAGTACTTC
CDR3: CASTRGREQYF
size: .
V: TRBV5-5
length: 11
D: .
J: TRBJ2-7